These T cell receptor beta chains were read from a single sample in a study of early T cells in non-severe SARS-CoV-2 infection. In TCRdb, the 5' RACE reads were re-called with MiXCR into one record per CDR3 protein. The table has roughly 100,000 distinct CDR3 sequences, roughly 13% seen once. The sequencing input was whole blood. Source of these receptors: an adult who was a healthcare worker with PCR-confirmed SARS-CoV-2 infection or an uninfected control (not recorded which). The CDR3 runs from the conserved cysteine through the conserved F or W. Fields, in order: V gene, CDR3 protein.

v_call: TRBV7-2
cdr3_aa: CASSSQGGGSFF

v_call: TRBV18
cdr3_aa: CASSPGLADENIQYF

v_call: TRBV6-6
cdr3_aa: CASSYAGPGVSYNSPLHF

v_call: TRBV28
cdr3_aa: CASRGTTGLEQYF

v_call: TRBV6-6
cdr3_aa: CASGERAYNEQFF

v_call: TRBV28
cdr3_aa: CASSLYSGAGQFF

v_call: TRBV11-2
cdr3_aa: CASRRAGGSYNEQFF

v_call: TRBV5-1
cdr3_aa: CASSLDSRGIPGEAFF

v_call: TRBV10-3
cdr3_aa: CAIRNRGNEQFF

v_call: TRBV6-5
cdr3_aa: CASSSRFTGELFF

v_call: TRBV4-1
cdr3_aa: CASSPSPGLGSYEQYF

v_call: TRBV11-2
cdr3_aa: CASSLAQGQGNYGYTF

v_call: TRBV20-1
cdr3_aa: CSARGLAQYNEQFF

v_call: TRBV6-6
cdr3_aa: CASSHTRGRAGYEQYF

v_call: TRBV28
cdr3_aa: CASSLEREYGEQFF

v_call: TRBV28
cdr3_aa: CASTHMGVAKNIQYF

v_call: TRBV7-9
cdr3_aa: CASRVQGDTGELFF

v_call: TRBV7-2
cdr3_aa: CASSPRDRPLHF

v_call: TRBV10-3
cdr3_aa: CAISPDLRGHTDTQYF

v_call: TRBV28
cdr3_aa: CASSLVGTALYEQYF

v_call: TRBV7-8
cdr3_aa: CASSTRAPPETQYF

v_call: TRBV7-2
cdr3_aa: CASSPSGGGGDTQYF

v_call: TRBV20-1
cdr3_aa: CSAQDRRYTDTQYF

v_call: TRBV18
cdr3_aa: CASSPDGAKNIQYF

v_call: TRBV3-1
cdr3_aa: CASSQASEQFF

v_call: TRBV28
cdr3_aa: CASSLLGVREAFF